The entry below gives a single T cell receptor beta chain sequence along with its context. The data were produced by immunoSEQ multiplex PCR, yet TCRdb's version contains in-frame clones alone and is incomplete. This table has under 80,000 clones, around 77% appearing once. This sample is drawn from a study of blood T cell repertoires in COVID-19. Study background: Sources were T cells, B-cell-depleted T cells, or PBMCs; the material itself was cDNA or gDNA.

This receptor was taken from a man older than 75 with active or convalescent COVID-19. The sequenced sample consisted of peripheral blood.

Here the CDR3 DNA reads TGTGCCAGCAGTTACGCCCGCGGGGTGGGGGGCACAGATACGCAGTATTTT. Translation gives CASSYARGVGGTDTQYF. The chain combines TRBV6-2 or TRBV6-3 with TRBJ2-3, with a possible D match to TRBD2 (6 bases). This CDR3 has 17 amino acids. Deletions cut 2 bases from V and 1 base from J, with 16 bases between. CDR1 MNHEY and CDR2 SVGEGT come from the germline V gene.